This T cell receptor (beta chain) was observed in a study of T cell responses to AZD1222 COVID-19 vaccine. Findings of the study overall: Repertoires were sampled only after the peak T cell response.

Here immunoSEQ multiplex PCR was the method, and the copy in TCRdb shows in-frame clones only, minus some. The sample lists roughly 120,000 clones; 92% were seen once. Germline V lookup: CDR1 MGHRA, CDR2 YSYEKL. This CDR3 comprises 13 residues. V was clipped by 7 bases and J by 4 bases, with 13 bases between them. As regards this clone: Antigen unknown.

This sample comprised peripheral blood, obtained 28 days after the second AZD1222 dose. The TCR was taken from an adult who received the AZD1222 COVID-19 vaccine. The rearrangement joins TRBV4-1 to TRBJ1-1; D may be TRBD1 (6 bases). The CDR3 nucleotides read TGCGCCAGCACCCCGGGGGCGGGCACTGAAGCTTTCTTT. Translation: CASTPGAGTEAFF.